One sample yielded the 5 T cell receptor beta chains listed below, sequenced in a study of T cell changes during pregnancy in multiple sclerosis. Profiled with immunoSEQ multiplex PCR; TCRdb holds only in-frame clones, not every one. The sample shows nearly 80,000 clones, 85% to 95% of them seen only once. This material consisted of CD4+ T cells from peripheral blood mononuclear cells, taken before pregnancy. These receptors originate from a female donor with multiple sclerosis, enrolled in a pregnancy study.

This clone has just one count. The genes are TRBV2 and TRBJ2-1; no definite D call. This CDR3 is built from 14 residues. Trimming removed 0 bases from V and 7 bases from J, with 10 bases in between. Germline lookup yields CDR1 SNHLY and CDR2 FYNNEI. CDR3 loop: CASSEARFGNEQFF. DNA of the CDR3: TGTGCCAGCAGTGAAGCGCGGTTCGGGAATGAGCAGTTCTTC.

This clone was seen once. This chain connects TRBV27 to TRBJ2-3; maybe TRBD2 (6 bases). The V gene's germline CDR1 is MNHEY and CDR2 SMNVEV (reference sequence). Trimming took off 2 bases at V and 4 bases at J, with 10 bases between the two ends. The CDR3 runs 14 residues. The CDR3 region is CASSLAGSPDTQYF. CDR3 in DNA: TGTGCCAGCAGTTTAGCGGGGAGCCCAGATACGCAGTATTTT.

This rearrangement joins TRBV6-1 to TRBJ1-1; D may be TRBD1 (6 bases). The CDR3 has 12 amino acids. V lost 7 bases, J lost 5 bases, and 11 bases lay in between. The germline CDR1 and CDR2 sequences are MNHNS and SASEGT. CDR3: CASITGWTEAFF. In DNA, the CDR3 is TGTGCCAGCATTACAGGGTGGACTGAAGCTTTCTTT.

This chain links TRBV7-2 with TRBJ1-6; the match to TRBD1 covers 7 bases. The length of the CDR3 is 13 residues. V was pared by 2 bases and J by 14 bases, with 6 bases of the junction left unmatched. The germline V gene encodes CDR1 SGHTA and CDR2 FQGNSA. CDR3 nucleotide sequence: TGTGCCAGCAGCTTACAGCCTGACAGGGCCCTCCACTTT. Protein sequence: CASSLQPDRALHF.

The CDR3 DNA reads TGCGCCAGCAGCTTAAACAGGGCCACCCCCGACAGGGCTTTCTTT. Its translation: CASSLNRATPDRAFF. V and J are TRBV5-1 and TRBJ1-1; a possible D gene is TRBD1 (6 bases). Germline V lookup: CDR1 SGHRS, CDR2 YFSETQ. This CDR3 spans 15 amino acids. Between the trimmed V and J ends, which lost 2 bases and 11 bases, there was a span of 22 bases.